The text below deals with one T cell receptor beta chain. The entry originates in a study of T cell changes during pregnancy in multiple sclerosis. Assay: immunoSEQ multiplex PCR; the TCRdb copy retains only in-frame clones and omits some. The sample records about 36,000 clones, approximately 89% being singletons. Deletions cut 4 bases from V and 2 bases from J, with 12 bases between. This CDR3 spans 14 amino acids. Germline assignment: CDR1 MNHNY and CDR2 SVGAGI (reference sequence). The TCR was taken from a female donor with multiple sclerosis, enrolled in a pregnancy study. This material consisted of CD8+ T cells from peripheral blood mononuclear cells, taken in the third trimester of pregnancy. The rearrangement uses TRBV6-6 and TRBJ2-7, with a tentative D call TRBD2 (6 bases). The CDR3 nucleotides are TGTGCCAGCAGTTTGCCCGGACTACCCTACGAGCAGTACTTC. It translates to CASSLPGLPYEQYF.